These T cell receptor beta chains were read from a single sample in a study of CD8+CD57+ T cells in acquired aplastic anemia. TCRdb reprocessed the reads with MiXCR, giving one entry per CDR3 protein. The data hold approximately 98,000 distinct CDR3 sequences, with about half observed a single time. Material for sequencing was sorted CD4+, CD8+, or CD8+CD57+ T cells (not recorded which) from PBMCs. All receptors derive from a human donor in good health, serving as a control. The CDR3 runs from the conserved cysteine through the conserved F or W. Fields, in order: V gene, J gene, clone size, D gene, CDR3 protein, CDR3 DNA. D genes are given only for firm matches. The size entry is marked missing in some rows and otherwise reads once, few, many or a size class.

TRBV5-5	TRBJ2-7	many	-	CASSSTRDSNPYEQYF	TGTGCCAGCAGCTCTACCCGGGACTCTAACCCCTACGAGCAGTACTTC
TRBV19	TRBJ1-2	-	TRBD1	CASTQTGGPPNYGYTF	TGTGCCAGCACTCAGACAGGGGGACCTCCTAACTATGGCTACACCTTC
TRBV6-1	TRBJ2-4	few	TRBD2	CASRKLAGGTAKNIQYF	TGTGCCAGCAGAAAACTAGCGGGGGGGACAGCCAAAAACATTCAGTACTTC
TRBV19	TRBJ1-4	-	TRBD1	CASNSGGNGKLFF	TGTGCCAGTAACTCAGGGGGCAACGGAAAACTGTTTTTT
TRBV24-1	TRBJ1-2	many	-	CATSEEDLGDINYGYTF	TGTGCCACCAGTGAAGAGGATCTTGGAGACATTAACTATGGCTACACCTTC
TRBV4-3	TRBJ1-2	-	-	CASSHVTQGLNGYTF	TGCGCCAGCAGCCATGTCACACAGGGTCTGAACGGCTACACCTTC
TRBV2	TRBJ1-2	-	-	CASSDRDGTYGYTF	TGTGCCAGCAGTGACCGGGACGGGACCTATGGCTACACCTTC
TRBV10-3	TRBJ1-6	-	-	CASSPRLTSYNSPLHF	TGTGCCAGCAGCCCCCGACTGACTTCCTATAATTCACCCCTCCACTTT
TRBV10-3	TRBJ2-1	-	TRBD2	CAIGQGAGGRDDEQFF	TGTGCCATCGGCCAAGGGGCGGGGGGCCGGGACGATGAGCAGTTTTTC
TRBV19	TRBJ1-3	-	-	CASSRKTSGNTIYF	TGTGCCAGTAGTCGAAAGACCTCTGGAAACACCATATATTTT
TRBV14	TRBJ1-6	once	-	CASSPFRENSPLHF	TGTGCCAGCAGCCCGTTCAGGGAAAATTCACCCCTCCACTTT
TRBV7-3	TRBJ2-3	-	-	CASSVLGADTQYF	TGTGCCAGCAGCGTCCTAGGGGCAGATACGCAGTATTTT
TRBV7-8	TRBJ1-1	-	TRBD1	CASSAMGQRVTEAFF	TGTGCCAGCAGCGCGATGGGACAGAGAGTCACTGAAGCTTTCTTT
TRBV14	TRBJ1-5	few	TRBD1	CASSRGHRGYYADTQHF	TGCGCCAGCAGCCGAGGTCACAGGGGGTACTACGCAGATACGCAGCATTTT
TRBV2	TRBJ2-1	-	-	CASSGDSQGQQFF	TGTGCCAGCAGTGGGGACTCTCAGGGGCAGCAGTTCTTC
TRBV5-8	TRBJ1-1	many	-	CASSWGGAVNTEAFF	TGTGCCAGCAGCTGGGGCGGGGCGGTGAACACTGAAGCTTTCTTT
TRBV6-1	TRBJ2-7	-	TRBD1	CASSLQTGTGVGEQYF	TGTGCCAGCAGCCTACAAACCGGGACAGGGGTGGGCGAGCAGTACTTC
TRBV11-1	TRBJ2-7	many	-	CASSETGTLKYEQYF	TGTGCCAGCAGCGAGACCGGGACACTGAAATACGAGCAGTACTTC
TRBV10-1	TRBJ2-1	many	-	CASRNGSSYNEQFF	TGCGCCAGCAGGAACGGGAGCTCCTACAATGAGCAGTTCTTC
TRBV29-1	TRBJ2-7	-	-	CSVLGSRARSYEQYF	TGCAGCGTTCTAGGTTCGAGAGCACGTTCCTACGAGCAGTACTTC
TRBV6-2/TRBV6-3	TRBJ2-7	many	TRBD1	CASSYKGAEGYEQYF	TGTGCCAGCAGTTATAAGGGGGCCGAGGGCTACGAGCAGTACTTC
TRBV7-2	TRBJ2-7	-	TRBD2	CASSLVGRATYEQYF	TGTGCCAGCAGCCTCGTGGGGAGGGCGACCTACGAGCAGTACTTC
TRBV6-5	TRBJ2-6	few	TRBD1	CASSGQAGANVLTF	TGTGCCAGCAGCGGACAGGCTGGGGCCAACGTCCTGACTTTC
TRBV4-1	TRBJ2-3	many	-	CASSQDGGTSTDTQYF	TGCGCCAGCAGCCAAGATGGGGGCACCAGCACAGATACGCAGTATTTT
TRBV9	TRBJ1-5	many	-	CASSVGARQPQHF	TGTGCCAGCAGCGTGGGGGCAAGGCAGCCCCAGCATTTT
TRBV19	TRBJ2-7	-	-	CASSTTETYEQYF	TGTGCCAGTAGTACGACAGAAACCTACGAGCAGTACTTC
TRBV20-1	TRBJ2-1	many	TRBD2	CSAELAFDSSYNEQFF	TGCAGTGCTGAACTAGCGTTTGATAGCTCCTACAATGAGCAGTTCTTC
TRBV10-3	TRBJ1-2	-	-	CASSPRALTLVPSGYTF	TGTGCCAGCAGTCCTAGGGCCCTGACCCTTGTTCCGTCGGGCTACACCTTC
TRBV29-1	TRBJ1-1	medium-sized	-	CSVLGTEAFF	TGCAGCGTATTAGGCACTGAAGCTTTCTTT
TRBV29-1	TRBJ2-1	once	TRBD2	CSVEWTRTSGIYNEQFF	TGCAGCGTTGAATGGACCAGGACTAGCGGTATTTACAATGAGCAGTTCTTC
TRBV9	TRBJ1-4	many	TRBD1	CASSATGRTNEKLFF	TGTGCCAGCAGCGCGACAGGGAGAACTAATGAAAAACTGTTTTTT
TRBV12-3/TRBV12-4	TRBJ2-5	many	TRBD2	CASSFPLAEETQYF	TGTGCCAGCAGTTTTCCACTAGCGGAAGAGACCCAGTACTTC
TRBV19	TRBJ2-3	once	-	CASRRRTKTDTQYF	TGTGCCAGTAGAAGACGGACTAAGACAGATACGCAGTATTTT
TRBV3-1	TRBJ1-2	-	-	CASSQEGASLNYGYTF	TGTGCCAGCAGCCAAGAAGGGGCGAGCCTTAACTATGGCTACACCTTC
TRBV2	TRBJ1-1	many	-	CASKGWDTEAFF	TGTGCCAGCAAGGGTTGGGACACTGAAGCTTTCTTT
TRBV12-5	TRBJ1-5	many	-	CASGLVDRSGQPQHF	TGTGCTAGTGGTTTGGTAGACAGGTCGGGGCAGCCCCAGCATTTT
TRBV25-1	TRBJ1-1	few	-	CASGETDNPEAFF	TGCGCCAGCGGAGAAACCGATAACCCTGAAGCTTTCTTT
TRBV7-2	TRBJ1-2	-	-	CASSYSSNYGYTF	TGTGCCAGCAGTTACTCGAGCAATTATGGCTACACCTTC
TRBV30	TRBJ2-3	few	-	CAWTLDTGSTDTQYF	TGTGCCTGGACACTGGACACTGGCAGCACAGATACGCAGTATTTT
TRBV6-1	TRBJ2-3	many	-	CASSPDSGDTQYF	TGTGCCAGCAGCCCGGACTCCGGAGATACGCAGTATTTT
TRBV6-1	TRBJ2-7	many	TRBD1	CASSEGTGPYEQYF	TGTGCCAGCAGTGAAGGGACAGGCCCCTACGAGCAGTACTTC
TRBV2	TRBJ1-6	-	-	CASYRVGRSPLHF	TGTGCCAGCTACCGTGTAGGTCGGTCACCCCTCCACTTT
TRBV5-1	TRBJ2-7	few	-	CASSYNDRTGEQYF	TGCGCCAGCAGTTATAACGACAGGACGGGGGAGCAGTACTTC
TRBV3-1	TRBJ1-1	many	-	CASSQDEAPWGTEAFF	TGTGCCAGCAGCCAAGATGAGGCGCCGTGGGGGACTGAAGCTTTCTTT
TRBV6-2/TRBV6-3	TRBJ2-7	many	-	CASSYSSNYEQYF	TGTGCCAGCAGTTACTCGAGCAACTACGAGCAGTACTTC
TRBV7-2	TRBJ2-7	-	TRBD1	CASSLTGTGEGEQYF	TGTGCCAGCAGTTTAACCGGGACAGGCGAAGGGGAGCAGTACTTC
TRBV28	TRBJ2-7	-	-	CASSRQSYEQYF	TGTGCCAGCAGTCGACAGTCCTACGAGCAGTACTTC
TRBV25-1	TRBJ1-1	once	-	CASTSFRDTEAFF	TGTGCCAGCACGAGTTTCAGGGACACTGAAGCTTTCTTT
TRBV29-1	TRBJ2-7	-	-	CSVGSPYEQYF	TGCAGCGTTGGATCCCCCTACGAGCAGTACTTC
TRBV29-1	TRBJ1-2	few	-	CSVEERQDSGYTF	TGCAGCGTTGAGGAGCGACAGGACAGTGGCTACACCTTC
TRBV11-2	TRBJ2-7	many	-	CASSLVDGEQYF	TGTGCCAGCAGCTTAGTTGACGGCGAGCAGTACTTC
TRBV19	TRBJ1-3	many	-	CASTPGDTGAGNTIYF	TGTGCCAGTACCCCTGGGGATACGGGGGCTGGAAACACCATATATTTT
TRBV29-1	TRBJ1-1	many	-	CSVEDLRQERDTEAFF	TGCAGCGTTGAAGATCTCCGACAGGAAAGGGACACTGAAGCTTTCTTT
TRBV24-1	TRBJ1-6	-	-	CATSPSRDSPLHF	TGTGCCACCAGCCCCAGTCGAGATTCACCCCTCCACTTT
TRBV27	TRBJ2-7	-	-	CASSFGRLYEQYF	TGTGCCAGCAGTTTTGGCAGACTTTACGAGCAGTACTTC
TRBV14	TRBJ2-3	many	TRBD1	CASSQDEPTGLVPDTQYF	TGTGCCAGCAGCCAAGATGAGCCGACAGGGTTGGTACCAGATACGCAGTATTTT
TRBV9	TRBJ2-5	-	TRBD2	CASSAGGSWQETQYF	TGTGCCAGCAGCGCGGGGGGTTCGTGGCAAGAGACCCAGTACTTC
TRBV20-1	TRBJ2-3	many	TRBD2	CSATTQTSGGADTQYF	TGCAGTGCGACGACACAAACTAGCGGGGGGGCAGATACGCAGTATTTT
TRBV2	TRBJ2-7	-	TRBD1	CASRGETGGAYEQYF	TGTGCCAGCAGGGGCGAGACAGGGGGGGCCTACGAGCAGTACTTC